The 12 T cell receptor beta chains below come from one sample, sequenced in a study of beta chain features in type 1 diabetes. Findings and caveats of the study: When Type 1 diabetes patients were examined, their TCRB CDR3s proved moderately but significantly shorter in all four CD4+ subsets.

The sequenced template was cDNA made from the entire isolated RNA. The data were produced by immunoSEQ multiplex PCR, yet TCRdb's version contains in-frame clones alone and is incomplete. The sample yields more than 200,000 clones, 16% seen once. Their specific antigens are unknown. Sequenced sample: naive CD4+ T cells from blood. All receptors derive from a man aged 25 to 40 with type 1 diabetes.

The chain employs TRBV30 and TRBJ2-4, with 8 positions matching TRBD2. V trimming: 1 base; J trimming: 7 bases; junction bases outside the gene matches: 3. The CDR3 runs to 13 residues. From germline, CDR1 is GTSNPN and CDR2 SVGIG (reference sequence). Here the CDR3 reads CAWSEGGGNIQYF. CDR3 in DNA: TGTGCCTGGAGTGAAGGCGGGGGGAACATTCAGTACTTC.

This clone was detected only a few times. This chain connects TRBV10-3 to TRBJ2-7; no definite D call. Looked up from germline, CDR1 is ENHRY and CDR2 is SYGVKD. This CDR3 is built from 13 residues. Trimming left V 1 base short and J 7 bases short, with 11 bases between. In DNA, the CDR3 is TGTGCCATCAGTGAGTTGTCCTCTCGAGAGCAGTACTTC. Protein sequence: CAISELSSREQYF.

The chain uses TRBV7-2 and TRBJ2-3; 11 nucleotides align to TRBD2. The CDR3 loop spans 15 amino acids. J gave up 5 bases and V 5 bases, and 6 bases lay outside the gene matches. Germline assignment: CDR1 SGHTA and CDR2 FQGNSA. The CDR3 bases are TGTGCCAGCAGCCCTTGGACTAGCGGGTTAGATACGCAGTATTTT. Amino acid sequence: CASSPWTSGLDTQYF. Filled out from reference TRBV7-2 and TRBJ2-3, the complete variable domain reads GAGVSQSPSNKVTEKGKDVELRCDPISGHTALYWYRQSLGQGLEFLIYFQGNSAPDKSGLPSDRFSAERTGGSVSTLTIQRTQQEDSAVYLCASSPWTSGLDTQYFGPGTRLTVL.

The gene calls are TRBV29-1 and TRBJ1-2; weak D call: TRBD1 (5 bases). The ends were cut back, 4 bases at V and 0 bases at J, with 6 bases in the middle. The CDR3 covers 12 residues. In germline, CDR1 is SQVTM, CDR2 ANQGSEA. The CDR3 is CSVGQTNYGYTF. For the CDR3, the DNA is TGCAGCGTTGGACAGACTAACTATGGCTACACCTTC.

This clone showed up just a few times. The V and J genes are TRBV29-1 and TRBJ1-1, with TRBD1 as a possible D gene (6 bases). Germline V gene lookup returns CDR1 SQVTM and CDR2 ANQGSEA. There are 13 residues in the CDR3. Trimming stripped 7 bases from V and 4 bases from J, with 16 bases between. For the CDR3, the DNA is TGCAGCGCGTTAGGACAGTTGGGCACTGAAGCTTTCTTT. It encodes CSALGQLGTEAFF.

This clone appeared a few times. This rearrangement joins TRBV29-1 to TRBJ2-4, with D possibly TRBD2 on 6 matching bases. Trimming removed 5 bases from V and 0 bases from J, with 17 bases in between. This CDR3 has 16 amino acids. Germline-derived CDR1 and CDR2 are SQVTM and ANQGSEA. The CDR3 loop is CSVLETRRGAKNIQYF. The CDR3 DNA sequence: TGCAGCGTTCTTGAGACCCGGCGGGGAGCCAAAAACATTCAGTACTTC.

The V call is TRBV28, the J call TRBJ1-1; D gene unclear. The CDR3 spans 11 residues. V was trimmed by 7 bases and J by 6 bases, leaving 9 bases between them. Germline values: CDR1 MDHEN, CDR2 SYDVKM. CDR3 residues: CASISSAEAFF. The CDR3 region has the DNA TGTGCCAGCATATCCTCAGCTGAAGCTTTCTTT.

This clone was counted only a few times. V is TRBV30 and J is TRBJ2-2; D is ambiguous. Germline lookup yields CDR1 GTSNPN and CDR2 SVGIG (reference sequence). This CDR3 contains 12 residues. With 3 bases removed from V and 4 bases from J, the gap between germline ends came to 6 bases. The CDR3 DNA reads as TGTGCCTGGAGAATAATCACCGGGGAGCTGTTTTTT. Amino acid sequence: CAWRIITGELFF.

This clone has just a few counts. The chain recombines TRBV28 with TRBJ2-5; 9 nucleotides agree with TRBD2. The CDR3 has 16 amino acids. V dropped 4 bases and J dropped 4; count of bases not matched to a gene: 10. CDR1 and CDR2 (germline): MDHEN, SYDVKM. The CDR3 nucleotides are TGTGCCAGCAGTTATCGCCTAGCGGGAAGTCGAGAGACCCAGTACTTC. Translating it yields CASSYRLAGSRETQYF.

The chain has TRBV30 and TRBJ2-1; TRBD2 aligns across 8 bases. Germline V gene data show CDR1 as GTSNPN and CDR2 as SVGIG (reference sequence). The CDR3 is 15 residues long. The J segment lost 0 bases and the V segment lost 2 bases, leaving 3 bases of the junction unmatched. CDR3 bases: TGTGCCTGGAGTACCGGGACTAGCTCCTACAATGAGCAGTTCTTC. Protein product: CAWSTGTSSYNEQFF.

This clone was detected a few times. The rearrangement joins TRBV27 to TRBJ2-7; 8 bases match TRBD1. Germline CDR1 MNHEY, CDR2 SMNVEV (reference sequence). The CDR3 extends over 16 amino acids. The V gene end was trimmed by 7 bases and the J gene end by 1 base; junction bases not matched to a gene: 12. CDR3 DNA sequence: TGTGCCAGCAACCTACGAGGACAGGGCCTTTCCTACGAGCAGTACTTC. Encoded protein: CASNLRGQGLSYEQYF.

The rearrangement links TRBV12-5 to TRBJ2-5; D ambiguous. Trimming cost V 3 bases and J 3 bases, with 5 bases left between them. CDR3 length equals 12 residues. The V gene's germline CDR1 is LGHNT and CDR2 FRNRAP. CDR3 amino acids: CASGLTEETQYF. The CDR3 DNA sequence: TGTGCTAGTGGTTTAACAGAAGAGACCCAGTACTTC.